The text below deals with one T cell receptor beta chain. Its cognate antigen is unknown. These data come from a study of cytomegalovirus exposure and HLA in healthy donors. This PCR relied on a set of 60 Vbeta primers and 13 Jbeta primers. Here immunoSEQ multiplex PCR was the method, and the copy in TCRdb shows in-frame clones only, minus some. The sample has about 160,000 clones; 80% to 90% are singletons. Notes on the study in general: While the bulk of TCR sequences proved rare, some public TCRs turned up in many donors. Cytomegalovirus status was reportedly diagnosed by the classifier with high specificity and sensitivity. With later analysis, a missense DCLRE1C variant became linked to TCR beta V- and J-gene trimming.

Material for sequencing was PBMCs. This TCR came from a woman younger than 35 in good health and CMV-seronegative.

CDR3 nucleotide sequence: TGTGCCAGCAGTCTTAATAGCAATCAGCCCCAGCATTTT. It yields the protein CASSLNSNQPQHF. V gene TRBV6-5 combines with J gene TRBJ1-5; no clear D. The V end lost 5 bases, the J end lost 0 bases, and 5 bases lay between the germline ends. The CDR3 runs to 13 residues. Germline V gene data show CDR1 as MNHEY and CDR2 as SVGAGI.